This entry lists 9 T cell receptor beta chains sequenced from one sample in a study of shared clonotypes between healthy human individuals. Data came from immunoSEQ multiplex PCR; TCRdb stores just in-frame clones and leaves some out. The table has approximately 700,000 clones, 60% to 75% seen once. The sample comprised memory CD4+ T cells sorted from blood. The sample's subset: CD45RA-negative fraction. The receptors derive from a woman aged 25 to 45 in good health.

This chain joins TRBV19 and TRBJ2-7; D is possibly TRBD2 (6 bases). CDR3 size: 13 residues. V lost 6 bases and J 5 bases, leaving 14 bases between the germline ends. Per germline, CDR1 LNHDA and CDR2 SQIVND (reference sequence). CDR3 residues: CASRGGGRDEQYF. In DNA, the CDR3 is TGTGCCAGTAGGGGGGGAGGAAGGGACGAGCAGTACTTC.

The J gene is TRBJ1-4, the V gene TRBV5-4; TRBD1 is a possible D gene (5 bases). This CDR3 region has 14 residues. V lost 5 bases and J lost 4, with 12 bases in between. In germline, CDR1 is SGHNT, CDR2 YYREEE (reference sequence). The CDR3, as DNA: TGTGCCAGCAGGCGGGCAGGGTTTAATGAAAAACTGTTTTTT. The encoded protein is CASRRAGFNEKLFF.

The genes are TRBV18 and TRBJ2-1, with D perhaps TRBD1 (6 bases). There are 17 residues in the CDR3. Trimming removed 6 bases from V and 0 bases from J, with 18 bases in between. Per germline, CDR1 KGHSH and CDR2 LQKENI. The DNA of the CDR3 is TGTGCCAGCTCGCCCCTAGTTGGGGGCGGCTCCTACAATGAGCAGTTCTTC. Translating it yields CASSPLVGGGSYNEQFF.

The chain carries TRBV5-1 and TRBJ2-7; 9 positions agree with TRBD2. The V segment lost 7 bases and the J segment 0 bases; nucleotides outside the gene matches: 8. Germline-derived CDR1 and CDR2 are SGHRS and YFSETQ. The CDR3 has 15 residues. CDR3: CASQLSSGTSYEQYF. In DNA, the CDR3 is TGCGCCAGCCAACTTTCTAGCGGGACCTCCTACGAGCAGTACTTC.

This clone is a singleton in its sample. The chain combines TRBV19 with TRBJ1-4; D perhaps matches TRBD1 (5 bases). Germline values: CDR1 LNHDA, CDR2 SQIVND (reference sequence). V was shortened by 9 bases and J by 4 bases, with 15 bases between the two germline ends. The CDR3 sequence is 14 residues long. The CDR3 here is CASRPTGSNEKLFF. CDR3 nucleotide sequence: TGTGCCAGCAGGCCTACAGGAAGTAATGAAAAACTGTTTTTT.

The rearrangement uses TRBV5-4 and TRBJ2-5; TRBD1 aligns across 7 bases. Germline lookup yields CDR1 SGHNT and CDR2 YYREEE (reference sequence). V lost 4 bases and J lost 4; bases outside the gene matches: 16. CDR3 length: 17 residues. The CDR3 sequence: CASSPTRQGFGVETQYF. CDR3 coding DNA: TGTGCCAGCAGCCCAACCCGACAGGGTTTTGGAGTAGAGACCCAGTACTTC. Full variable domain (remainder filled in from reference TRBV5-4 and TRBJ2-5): ETGVTQSPTHLIKTRGQQVTLRCSSQSGHNTVSWYQQALGQGPQFIFQYYREEENGRGNFPPRFSGLQFPNYSSELNVNALELDDSALYLCASSPTRQGFGVETQYFGPGTRLLVL.

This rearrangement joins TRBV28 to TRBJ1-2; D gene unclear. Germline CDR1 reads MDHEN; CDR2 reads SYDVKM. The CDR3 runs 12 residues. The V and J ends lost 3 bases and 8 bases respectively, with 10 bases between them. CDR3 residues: CASSFSEWGYTF. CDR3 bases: TGTGCCAGCAGTTTCTCGGAGTGGGGCTACACCTTC.

In DNA form, the CDR3 reads TGCGCCAGCAGCCCCAGGGGGCAGGACACCGGGGAGCTGTTTTTT. Translation gives CASSPRGQDTGELFF. This sequence joins TRBV5-1 and TRBJ2-2; the match to TRBD1 covers 8 bases. Losses at the gene ends were 4 bases for V and 3 bases for J; bases not matched to a gene: 5. Germline CDR1 SGHRS, CDR2 YFSETQ. CDR3 length: 15 residues.

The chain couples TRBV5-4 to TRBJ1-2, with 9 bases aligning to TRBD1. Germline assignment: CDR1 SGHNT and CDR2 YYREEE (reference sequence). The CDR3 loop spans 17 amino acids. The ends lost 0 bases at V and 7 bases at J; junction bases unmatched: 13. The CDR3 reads CASSLGGNGQGLRGYTF. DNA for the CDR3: TGTGCCAGCAGCTTGGGTGGGAATGGACAGGGGCTGCGTGGCTACACCTTC.